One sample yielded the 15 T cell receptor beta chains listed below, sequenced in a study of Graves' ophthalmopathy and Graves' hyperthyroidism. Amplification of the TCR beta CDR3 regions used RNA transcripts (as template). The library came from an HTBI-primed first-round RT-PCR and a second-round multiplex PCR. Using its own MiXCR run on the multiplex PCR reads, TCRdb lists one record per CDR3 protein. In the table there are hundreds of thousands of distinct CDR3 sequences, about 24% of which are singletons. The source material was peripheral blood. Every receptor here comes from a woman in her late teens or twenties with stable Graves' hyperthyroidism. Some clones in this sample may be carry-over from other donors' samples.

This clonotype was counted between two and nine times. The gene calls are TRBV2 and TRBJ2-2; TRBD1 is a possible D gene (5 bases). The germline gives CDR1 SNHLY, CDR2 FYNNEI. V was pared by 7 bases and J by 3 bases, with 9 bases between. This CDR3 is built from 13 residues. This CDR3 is CASTPRDTGELFF. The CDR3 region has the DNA TGTGCCAGCACCCCCAGGGACACCGGGGAGCTGTTTTTT.

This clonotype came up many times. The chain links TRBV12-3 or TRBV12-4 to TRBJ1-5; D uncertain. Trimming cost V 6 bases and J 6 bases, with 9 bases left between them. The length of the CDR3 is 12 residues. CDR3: CASSPSGQPQHF. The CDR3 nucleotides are TGTGCCAGCAGCCCCAGTGGTCAGCCCCAGCATTTT.

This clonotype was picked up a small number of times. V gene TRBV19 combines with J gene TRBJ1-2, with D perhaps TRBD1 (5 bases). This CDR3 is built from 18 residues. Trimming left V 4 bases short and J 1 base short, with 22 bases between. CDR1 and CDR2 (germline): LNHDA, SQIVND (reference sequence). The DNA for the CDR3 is TGTGCCAGTAGTACGGTGGCCTATACAGGATATAGTAACTATGGCTACACCTTC. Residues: CASSTVAYTGYSNYGYTF. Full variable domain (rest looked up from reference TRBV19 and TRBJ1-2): DGGITQSPKYLFRKEGQNVTLSCEQNLNHDAMYWYRQDPGQGLRLIYYSQIVNDFQKGDIAEGYSVSREKKESFPLTVTSAQKNPTAFYLCASSTVAYTGYSNYGYTFGSGTRLTVV.

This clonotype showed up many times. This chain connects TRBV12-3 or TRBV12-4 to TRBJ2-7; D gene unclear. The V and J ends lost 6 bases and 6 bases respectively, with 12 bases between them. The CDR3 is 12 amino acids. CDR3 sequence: CASRRSSPEQYF. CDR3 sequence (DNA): TGTGCCAGCAGACGTTCATCACCCGAGCAGTACTTC.

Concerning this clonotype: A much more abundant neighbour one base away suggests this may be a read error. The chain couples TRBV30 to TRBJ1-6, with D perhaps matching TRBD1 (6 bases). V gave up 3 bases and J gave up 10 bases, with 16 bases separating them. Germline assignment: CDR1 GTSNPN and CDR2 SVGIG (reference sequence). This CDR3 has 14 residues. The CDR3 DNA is TGTGCCTGGAGGACCTCAGGGGTTTGCTCACCCCTCCACTTT. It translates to CAWRTSGVCSPLHF.

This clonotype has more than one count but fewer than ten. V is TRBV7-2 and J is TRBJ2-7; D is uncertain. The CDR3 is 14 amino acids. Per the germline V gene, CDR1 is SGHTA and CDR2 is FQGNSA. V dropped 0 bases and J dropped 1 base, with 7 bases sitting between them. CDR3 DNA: TGTGCCAGCAGCTTAGCGTTGCGGTCCTACGAGCAGTACTTC. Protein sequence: CASSLALRSYEQYF.

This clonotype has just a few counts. The CDR3 loop reads CASSYGTAQTEAFF. The CDR3 DNA reads as TGTGCCAGCAGTTACGGGACAGCCCAAACTGAAGCTTTCTTT. The chain uses TRBV6-5 and TRBJ1-1; TRBD1 matches 7 bases. The CDR3 loop spans 14 amino acids. V was pared by 2 bases and J by 5 bases, with 5 bases of the junction left unmatched. Germline lookup yields CDR1 MNHEY and CDR2 SVGAGI.

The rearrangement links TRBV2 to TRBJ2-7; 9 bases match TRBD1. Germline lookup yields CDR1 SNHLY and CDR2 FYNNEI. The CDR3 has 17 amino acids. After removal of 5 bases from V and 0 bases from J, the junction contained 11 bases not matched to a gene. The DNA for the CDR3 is TGTGCCAGCAGTCAAGGCGGCGGGACAGGGTTCTCCTACGAGCAGTACTTC. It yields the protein CASSQGGGTGFSYEQYF. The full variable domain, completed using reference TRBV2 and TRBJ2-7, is EPEVTQTPSHQVTQMGQEVILRCVPISNHLYFYWYRQILGQKVEFLVSFYNNEISEKSEIFDDQFSVERPDGSNFTLKIRSTKLEDSAMYFCASSQGGGTGFSYEQYFGPGTRLTVT.

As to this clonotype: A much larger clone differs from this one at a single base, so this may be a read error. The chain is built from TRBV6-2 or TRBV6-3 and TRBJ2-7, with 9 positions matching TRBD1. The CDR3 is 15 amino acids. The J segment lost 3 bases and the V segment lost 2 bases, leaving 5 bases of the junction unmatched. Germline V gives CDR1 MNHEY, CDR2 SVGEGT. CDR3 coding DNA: TGTGCCAGCAGTTACGAAGAGACAGGGGGCTACGAGCAGTACTTC. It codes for CASSYEETGGYEQYF.

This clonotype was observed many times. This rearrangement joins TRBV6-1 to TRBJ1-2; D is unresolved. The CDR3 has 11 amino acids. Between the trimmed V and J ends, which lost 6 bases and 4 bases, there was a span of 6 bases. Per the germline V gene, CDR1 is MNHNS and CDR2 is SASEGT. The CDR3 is CASSDFYGYTF. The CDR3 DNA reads TGTGCCAGCAGCGACTTCTATGGCTACACCTTC.

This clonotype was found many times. The CDR3: CATSRGVQGPYEQYF. CDR3 bases: TGTGCCACCAGCAGGGGAGTACAGGGGCCTTACGAGCAGTACTTC. The chain couples TRBV15 to TRBJ2-7; 7 bases match TRBD1. V was clipped by 3 bases and J by 4 bases; unmatched bases: 9. CDR1 and CDR2 from the germline V gene are LNHNV and YYDKDF (reference sequence). The CDR3 runs to 15 residues.

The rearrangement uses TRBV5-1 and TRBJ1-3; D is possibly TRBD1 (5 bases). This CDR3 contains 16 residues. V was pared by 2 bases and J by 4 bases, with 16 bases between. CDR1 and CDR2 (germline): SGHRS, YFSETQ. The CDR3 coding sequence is TGCGCCAGCAGCTTAGCCGGGGCCCTAAGAGGAAACACCATATATTTT. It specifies CASSLAGALRGNTIYF.

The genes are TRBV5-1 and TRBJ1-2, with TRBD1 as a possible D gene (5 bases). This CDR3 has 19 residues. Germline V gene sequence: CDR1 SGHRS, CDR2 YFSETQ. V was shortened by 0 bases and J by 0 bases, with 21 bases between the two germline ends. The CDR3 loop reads CASSLGRSWGPVANYGYTF. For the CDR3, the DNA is TGCGCCAGCAGCTTGGGTCGGTCCTGGGGACCGGTAGCTAACTATGGCTACACCTTC.

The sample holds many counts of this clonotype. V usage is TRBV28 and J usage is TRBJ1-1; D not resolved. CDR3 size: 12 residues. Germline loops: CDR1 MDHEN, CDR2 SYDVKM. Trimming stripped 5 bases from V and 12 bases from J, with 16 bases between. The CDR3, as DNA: TGTGCCAGCAGTGACGGTTACCTCGTGACTTTCTTT. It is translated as CASSDGYLVTFF.

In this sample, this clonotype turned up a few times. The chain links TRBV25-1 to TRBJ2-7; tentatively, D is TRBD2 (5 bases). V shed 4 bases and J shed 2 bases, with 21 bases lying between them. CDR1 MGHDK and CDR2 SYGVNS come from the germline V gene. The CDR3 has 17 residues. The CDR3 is CASSGPGRAVLTYEQYF. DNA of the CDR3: TGTGCCAGCAGTGGTCCGGGGAGAGCAGTCCTAACCTACGAGCAGTACTTC.